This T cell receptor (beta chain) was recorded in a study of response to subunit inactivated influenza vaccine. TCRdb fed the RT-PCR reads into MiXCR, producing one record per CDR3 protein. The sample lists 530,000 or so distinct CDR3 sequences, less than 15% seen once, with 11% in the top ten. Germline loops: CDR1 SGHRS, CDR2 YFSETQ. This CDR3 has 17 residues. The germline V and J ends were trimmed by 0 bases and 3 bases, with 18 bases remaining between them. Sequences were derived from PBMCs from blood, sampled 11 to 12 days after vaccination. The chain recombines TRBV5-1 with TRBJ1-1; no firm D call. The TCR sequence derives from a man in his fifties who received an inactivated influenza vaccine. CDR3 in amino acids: CASSLAAGSPGDTEAFF. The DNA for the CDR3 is TGCGCCAGCAGCTTGGCCGCGGGATCGCCGGGTGACACTGAAGCTTTCTTT.